This TCR beta chain was identified in a study of response to subunit inactivated influenza vaccine. In its sample, this clonotype was seen a few times. Its antigen is unidentified. The V gene end was trimmed by 3 bases and the J gene end by 4 bases; junction bases not matched to a gene: 6. The CDR3 length is 15 residues. CDR1 LNHNV and CDR2 YYDKDF come from the germline V gene (reference sequence). General observations from the study: The study's authors posited that every seasonal influenza vaccination enlists few new T cells.

TCRdb used MiXCR to reprocess the RT-PCR reads, holding one entry per CDR3 protein. The profile shows about 500,000 distinct CDR3 sequences, about 15% of them singletons. This clonotype was sampled from a man between 50 and 69 years old who received an inactivated influenza vaccine. The chain is built from TRBV15 and TRBJ2-5; 9 nucleotides line up with TRBD1. This specimen was CD4+ T cells sorted from PBMCs, taken around 25 months after vaccination. The CDR3 DNA reads TGTGCCACCAGCAGCGGGACAGGGTTAGGAGAGACCCAGTACTTC. Translating gives CATSSGTGLGETQYF.